Shown below are 15 T cell receptor beta chains from a single sample sequenced in a study of monozygotic twins with inflammatory bowel disease. TCRdb reworked the 5' RACE reads into one entry per CDR3 protein, no DNA. The sample has hundreds of thousands of distinct CDR3 sequences. The sample consisted of blood. The receptors shown here come from a human donor with ulcerative colitis or Crohn's disease, or a healthy co-twin of an affected twin (not recorded which).

The chain couples TRBV6-1 to TRBJ2-2; TCRdb's D gene call, TRBD1, goes unchecked for lack of DNA. Germline values: CDR1 MNHNS, CDR2 SASEGT. CDR3 length: 14 residues. The CDR3 spells CASSITGVTGELFF.

The V call is TRBV20-1, the J call TRBJ1-2. This CDR3 is built from 14 residues. Germline values: CDR1 DFQATT, CDR2 SNEGSKA (reference sequence). The CDR3 reads CSALPAVVNYGYTF.

The gene calls are TRBV5-4 and TRBJ2-6; the TCRdb D gene call, TRBD1, has no DNA to confirm it. The V gene's germline CDR1 is SGHNT and CDR2 YYREEE (reference sequence). CDR3 length: 15 amino acids. CDR3 amino acids: CASSYEGAGANVLTF.

This chain connects TRBV20-1 to TRBJ2-7; TCRdb designates TRBD1, a call that cannot be tested without DNA. The CDR3 has 15 amino acids. CDR1 and CDR2 from the germline V gene are DFQATT and SNEGSKA (reference sequence). The CDR3 here is CSARVSLTGTYEQYF.

This sequence joins TRBV7-2 and TRBJ2-7; TCRdb proposes TRBD1, but this gene call is untestable without DNA. Germline CDR1 SGHTA, CDR2 FQGNSA. The CDR3 has 16 amino acids. The CDR3 reads CASSPRVAQTSIEQYF.

CDR3: CASSLGPGTDTQYF. The J gene is TRBJ2-3, the V gene TRBV7-6. This CDR3 has 14 amino acids. From germline, CDR1 is SGHVS and CDR2 FNYEAQ.

The J gene is TRBJ2-3, the V gene TRBV5-1; TCRdb gives TRBD1 as the D gene, but with no DNA this cannot be confirmed. Germline V gene sequence: CDR1 SGHRS, CDR2 YFSETQ. The CDR3 is made up of 13 amino acids. The CDR3 protein is CASKRSLADTQYF.

The CDR3 region is CSASRPGGETQYF. This sequence joins TRBV20-1 and TRBJ2-5; TCRdb returns TRBD1, unconfirmable since there is no DNA. The CDR3 is made up of 13 amino acids. Germline CDR1 DFQATT, CDR2 SNEGSKA (reference sequence).

The chain links TRBV7-9 to TRBJ1-4; checking the TCRdb D call of TRBD1 is not possible without DNA. CDR3 length: 16 residues. In germline, CDR1 is SEHNR, CDR2 FQNEAQ (reference sequence). CDR3 region: CASSLDRGFPQEKLFF.

The chain has TRBV27 and TRBJ2-1. This CDR3 contains 16 residues. CDR1 MNHEY and CDR2 SMNVEV come from the germline V gene (reference sequence). The CDR3 is CASSSSVGARGNEQFF.

V gene TRBV4-1 combines with J gene TRBJ2-7; TCRdb selects TRBD2, and the lack of DNA leaves this call unchecked. The CDR3 is made up of 16 amino acids. Looked up from germline, CDR1 is MGHRA and CDR2 is YSYEKL. This CDR3 reads CASSQDLGRLDHEQYF.

V and J are TRBV5-4 and TRBJ1-5; TCRdb proposes TRBD1, but this gene call is untestable without DNA. In germline, CDR1 is SGHNT, CDR2 YYREEE (reference sequence). This CDR3 has 15 residues. CDR3 loop: CASSRNQGTPQPQHF.

The chain recombines TRBV6-7 with TRBJ2-3; TCRdb gives TRBD2 as the D gene, but with no DNA this cannot be confirmed. TRBV6-7 counts as an open reading frame of uncertain function. The length of the CDR3 is 15 residues. The CDR3 loop reads CASSGMGRSTDTQYF.

The V gene is TRBV7-2, the J gene TRBJ2-7; TCRdb selects TRBD1, and the lack of DNA leaves this call unchecked. This CDR3 comprises 13 residues. Per the germline V gene, CDR1 is SGHTA and CDR2 is FQGNSA. The CDR3 sequence: CASSLARGPTKDF.

The chain joins TRBV9 to TRBJ2-3. Germline V gene sequence: CDR1 SGDLS, CDR2 YYNGEE. The length of the CDR3 is 14 residues. CDR3 protein: CASSVAWGPDTQYF. Supplemented by reference TRBV9 and TRBJ2-3, the full variable domain reads DSGVTQTPKHLITATGQRVTLRCSPRSGDLSVYWYQQSLDQGLQFLIQYYNGEERAKGNILERFSAQQFPDLHSELNLSSLELGDSALYFCASSVAWGPDTQYFGPGTRLTVL.